These 4 T cell receptor beta chains came from one sample sequenced in a study of T cell responses to AZD1222 COVID-19 vaccine. TCRdb's table, derived via immunoSEQ multiplex PCR, lists solely in-frame clones and lacks some. The data contain 120,000 to 150,000 clones, about 91% of them singletons. The source was peripheral blood, collected on day 0 of AZD1222 vaccination. These receptors were obtained from an adult in good health.

The sample holds a few counts of this clone. This chain uses TRBV10-3 with TRBJ1-3; D unresolved. The CDR3 has 14 residues. Germline lookup yields CDR1 ENHRY and CDR2 SYGVKD. The V end was cut by 6 bases, the J end by 0 bases, with 9 bases between. CDR3 in DNA: TGTGCCATCAGCGTGGACTTCTCTGGAAACACCATATATTTT. Its protein product is CAISVDFSGNTIYF.

V gene TRBV19 combines with J gene TRBJ1-5; D is perhaps TRBD1 (5 bases). This CDR3 is 13 amino acids long. Germline CDR1 reads LNHDA; CDR2 reads SQIVND (reference sequence). V was clipped by 5 bases and J by 4 bases, with 9 bases between them. DNA of the CDR3: TGTGCCAGTAGTTCAGGGAGGAATCAGCCCCAGCATTTT. Its protein is CASSSGRNQPQHF. The complete variable domain, with remaining parts taken from reference TRBV19 and TRBJ1-5, reads DGGITQSPKYLFRKEGQNVTLSCEQNLNHDAMYWYRQDPGQGLRLIYYSQIVNDFQKGDIAEGYSVSREKKESFPLTVTSAQKNPTAFYLCASSSGRNQPQHFGDGTRLSIL.

The chain joins TRBV6-2 or TRBV6-3 to TRBJ2-5; D remains unclear. CDR3 size: 15 residues. Trimming removed 2 bases from V and 2 bases from J, with 12 bases in between. Germline CDR1 is MNHEY and CDR2 is SVGEGT. The DNA for the CDR3 is TGTGCCAGCAGTTACCCCCGCGGCAAACAAGAGACCCAGTACTTC. Its translation: CASSYPRGKQETQYF.

The rearrangement uses TRBV11-3 and TRBJ2-3, with D possibly TRBD2 on 5 matching bases. Trimming took 5 bases from V and 2 from J, leaving 14 bases between them. This CDR3 has 15 residues. Germline CDR1 is SGHNT and CDR2 is YENEEA. The CDR3: CASSLRAVYTDTQYF. CDR3 sequence (DNA): TGTGCCAGCAGCCTGAGGGCAGTTTACACAGATACGCAGTATTTT. Variable domain in full (rest from reference TRBV11-3 and TRBJ2-3): EAGVVQSPRYKIIEKKQPVAFWCNPISGHNTLYWYLQNLGQGPELLIRYENEEAVDDSQLPKDRFSAERLKGVDSTLKIQPAELGDSAVYLCASSLRAVYTDTQYFGPGTRLTVL.